The 27 T cell receptor beta chains listed next were all sequenced from one sample in a study of T cells after yellow fever vaccination. Each CDR3 protein gets one entry after TCRdb re-called the 5' RACE reads with MiXCR. Seen here are under 550,000 distinct CDR3 sequences, 21% observed once, and the top ten hold roughly 16%. Sample: PBMCs, taken less than 25 days after the first yellow fever vaccination. Receptors were obtained from a man younger than 35 who received the YFV17D yellow fever vaccine.

This chain links TRBV6-5 with TRBJ2-4; D is ambiguous. Germline-derived CDR1 and CDR2 are MNHEY and SVGAGI. The V end was cut by 3 bases, the J end by 0 bases, with 12 bases between. The CDR3 has 16 residues. CDR3 sequence reads: CASSYSLFLAKNIQYF. Written as DNA, the CDR3 is TGTGCCAGCAGTTATTCCCTGTTCTTAGCCAAAAACATTCAGTACTTC.

Notes on this clonotype: One junction end does not reproduce the germline sequence, and a read error may be involved. The rearrangement joins TRBV9 to TRBJ2-5; weak D call: TRBD2 (6 bases). Germline CDR1 and CDR2: SGDLS and YYNGEE. The CDR3 is 16 residues long. CDR3 amino acids: CVSSVGRGALAETQYF. In DNA form, the CDR3 reads TGTGTCAGCAGCGTAGGGCGGGGAGCACTCGCAGAGACCCAGTACTTC.

The chain recombines TRBV29-1 with TRBJ1-2; 7 positions match TRBD1. The length of the CDR3 is 12 residues. V was pared by 6 bases and J by 8 bases, with 9 bases of the junction left unmatched. The germline gives CDR1 SQVTM, CDR2 ANQGSEA. This CDR3 reads CSVAPGGMGYTF. Written as DNA, the CDR3 is TGCAGCGTCGCCCCAGGGGGTATGGGCTACACCTTC. Complete variable domain (other parts from reference TRBV29-1 and TRBJ1-2): SAVISQKPSRDICQRGTSLTIQCQVDSQVTMMFWYRQQPGQSLTLIATANQGSEATYESGFVIDKFPISRPNLTFSTLTVSNMSPEDSSIYLCSVAPGGMGYTFGSGTRLTVV.

This clonotype was seen only a few times. The gene calls are TRBV7-6 and TRBJ2-5, with D maybe TRBD2 (5 bases). The germline V gene encodes CDR1 SGHVS and CDR2 FNYEAQ. This CDR3 contains 15 residues. V was shortened by 1 base and J by 2 bases, with 11 bases between the two germline ends. This chain's CDR3 is CASSLVPERQETQYF. CDR3 nucleotide sequence: TGTGCCAGCAGCTTAGTCCCAGAGCGGCAAGAGACCCAGTACTTC.

V gene TRBV6-5 combines with J gene TRBJ1-2; D gene ambiguous. The CDR3 contains 15 residues. The germline V and J ends were trimmed by 0 bases and 5 bases, with 13 bases remaining between them. Germline lookup yields CDR1 MNHEY and CDR2 SVGAGI. The CDR3 here is CASSYSSPGRYGYTF. The CDR3 coding sequence is TGTGCCAGCAGTTACTCGTCGCCCGGGCGGTATGGCTACACCTTC.

The chain combines TRBV2 with TRBJ1-6; D call uncertain. Looked up from germline, CDR1 is SNHLY and CDR2 is FYNNEI. CDR3 size: 14 residues. V was shortened by 5 bases and J by 6 bases, with 11 bases between the two germline ends. CDR3 in DNA: TGTGCCAGCAGTCTAAGGATACCTAATTCACCCCTCCACTTT. Translation: CASSLRIPNSPLHF.

This clonotype was counted a few times. CDR3 bases: TGTGCCAGCAGACCCGACAGGAGCTCCTACGAGCAGTACGTC. Protein: CASRPDRSSYEQYV. The chain employs TRBV6-1 and TRBJ2-7, with D possibly being TRBD1 (6 bases). Germline V lookup: CDR1 MNHNS, CDR2 SASEGT. V was clipped by 6 bases and J by 0 bases, with 12 bases between them. This CDR3 spans 14 amino acids.

This clonotype was counted between two and nine times. The rearrangement joins TRBV5-1 to TRBJ2-3; D not resolved. CDR1 and CDR2 (germline): SGHRS, YFSETQ. V dropped 4 bases and J dropped 4 bases, with 13 bases sitting between them. The CDR3 extends over 14 amino acids. The CDR3 DNA reads as TGCGCCAGCAGCCCCGCTATGTTCGCAGATACGCAGTATTTT. Its protein product is CASSPAMFADTQYF.

The rearrangement joins TRBV12-3 or TRBV12-4 to TRBJ2-1; 8 bases agree with TRBD2. V was clipped by 5 bases and J by 6 bases; unmatched bases: 9. The CDR3 runs 15 residues. Written as DNA, the CDR3 is TGTGCCAGCAGTATAGGACTAGCCTGGGGCAATGAGCAGTTCTTC. This gives the protein CASSIGLAWGNEQFF.

The genes are TRBV5-1 and TRBJ1-2, with 10 bases fitting TRBD1. CDR1 and CDR2 from the germline V gene are SGHRS and YFSETQ. Trimming cost V 0 bases and J 3 bases; bases outside gene matches: 5. The length of the CDR3 is 16 residues. CDR3 amino acids: CASSLEGTGVDYGYTF. The CDR3 DNA is TGCGCCAGCAGCTTGGAGGGGACAGGGGTCGACTATGGCTACACCTTC.

The rearrangement joins TRBV6-5 to TRBJ2-5; D is uncertain. Germline V lookup: CDR1 MNHEY, CDR2 SVGAGI. The CDR3 is made up of 13 amino acids. V shed 5 bases and J shed 4 bases, with 11 bases lying between them. In nucleotides, the CDR3 is TGTGCCAGCAGTACTTATCGTAGAGAGACCCAGTACTTC. This sequence encodes CASSTYRRETQYF.

This rearrangement joins TRBV7-3 to TRBJ2-1; possibly TRBD2 for D (6 bases). This CDR3 spans 13 amino acids. V gave up 3 bases and J gave up 8 bases, with 11 bases separating them. Germline values: CDR1 SGHTA, CDR2 FQGTGA. The CDR3: CASSFDPGDEQFF. The CDR3, as DNA: TGTGCCAGCAGCTTCGACCCGGGGGATGAGCAGTTCTTC.

This clonotype was detected only a few times. This chain joins TRBV29-1 and TRBJ1-1; D not certain. The CDR3 has 14 amino acids. V was shortened by 0 bases and J by 4 bases, with 12 bases between the two germline ends. The germline V gene has CDR1 SQVTM and CDR2 ANQGSEA. CDR3 sequence reads: CSVEDTVKGTEAFF. CDR3 DNA sequence: TGCAGCGTTGAAGATACGGTAAAAGGCACTGAAGCTTTCTTT.

The genes are TRBV7-7 and TRBJ1-5; 10 bases are shared with TRBD1. This CDR3 contains 16 residues. Losses at the gene ends were 3 bases for V and 2 bases for J; bases not matched to a gene: 4. Looked up from germline, CDR1 is SSHAT and CDR2 is FNYEAQ (reference sequence). The CDR3 sequence: CASSFLGTGGNQPQHF. The CDR3 DNA reads TGTGCCAGCAGCTTTCTCGGGACAGGGGGCAATCAGCCCCAGCATTTT.

This clonotype was counted only a few times. The CDR3 coding sequence is TGTGCCAGCGCGAGGGAGGGCTACACCTTC. It specifies CASAREGYTF. The rearrangement uses TRBV7-2 and TRBJ1-2; D gene uncertain. This CDR3 is built from 10 residues. Germline V gives CDR1 SGHTA, CDR2 FQGNSA. Trimming removed 8 bases from V and 8 bases from J, with 9 bases in between.

This clonotype was detected a few times. V gene TRBV21-1 combines with J gene TRBJ1-3; the DNA was not compared with TRBD1, the D call given in the table. TRBV21-1 is an annotated pseudogene. The length of the CDR3 is 15 residues. The CDR3 DNA reads as TGTGCCAGCAGCAAGGAGGGGGCGCCGGGAAACACCATATATTTT. This encodes CASSKEGAPGNTIYF.

CDR3 sequence reads: CSARDGSSGYPEETQYF. The DNA of the CDR3 is TGCAGTGCTAGAGATGGTTCTAGCGGCTACCCTGAAGAGACCCAGTACTTC. The V call is TRBV20-1, the J call TRBJ2-5; TRBD2 matches 7 bases. After removal of 0 bases from V and 3 bases from J, the junction contained 13 bases not matched to a gene. This CDR3 is built from 17 residues. The germline CDR1 and CDR2 sequences are DFQATT and SNEGSKA (reference sequence).

This clonotype was picked up many times. The chain combines TRBV7-2 with TRBJ1-2, with a tentative D call TRBD1 (5 bases). Trimming removed 3 bases from V and 2 bases from J, with 10 bases in between. The CDR3 length is 14 residues. Germline V gives CDR1 SGHTA, CDR2 FQGNSA. This CDR3 reads CASSFDRGNYGYTF. CDR3 sequence (DNA): TGTGCCAGCAGCTTTGACAGAGGAAACTATGGCTACACCTTC.

V and J are TRBV11-2 and TRBJ1-1, with D perhaps TRBD1 (5 bases). This CDR3 region has 14 residues. CDR1 and CDR2 from the germline V gene are SGHAT and FQNNGV. V shed 4 bases and J shed 4 bases, with 13 bases lying between them. Here the CDR3 reads CASSSNGGGTEAFF. CDR3 nucleotide sequence: TGTGCCAGCAGCTCAAACGGGGGGGGCACTGAAGCTTTCTTT.

The chain uses TRBV29-1 and TRBJ2-7, with D uncertain. V was clipped by 4 bases and J by 1 base, with 11 bases between them. The CDR3 covers 13 residues. Germline values: CDR1 SQVTM, CDR2 ANQGSEA. The CDR3, as DNA: TGCAGCGTTGTAGCAATTGGGTCCTACGAGCAGTACTTC. Translation: CSVVAIGSYEQYF.

This clonotype was counted a few times. The rearrangement uses TRBV5-4 and TRBJ2-5, with TRBD2 matching over 8 bases. Trimming at V came to 3 bases and at J to 6 bases, leaving 4 bases not matched to a gene. The CDR3 sequence is 13 residues long. Germline assignment: CDR1 SGHNT and CDR2 YYREEE (reference sequence). CDR3 protein: CASSSGGMKTQYF. The DNA for the CDR3 is TGTGCCAGCAGCTCGGGGGGGATGAAGACCCAGTACTTC.

This clonotype showed up just a few times. V and J are TRBV7-9 and TRBJ2-7, with D maybe TRBD2 (6 bases). Trimming stripped 5 bases from V and 6 bases from J, with 11 bases between. This CDR3 region has 12 residues. CDR1 SEHNR and CDR2 FQNEAQ come from the germline V gene (reference sequence). The CDR3 loop reads CASSPMGGEQYV. As DNA, the CDR3 is TGTGCCAGCAGCCCGATGGGGGGCGAGCAGTACGTC.

DNA for the CDR3: TGTGCCAGTAGTATGGGGGGACAGGGAATCTATGGCTACACCTTC. This encodes CASSMGGQGIYGYTF. This rearrangement joins TRBV19 to TRBJ1-2; 9 nucleotides agree with TRBD1. The germline V gene has CDR1 LNHDA and CDR2 SQIVND (reference sequence). V lost 3 bases to trimming and J lost 4 bases; unmatched junction nucleotides: 6. This CDR3 comprises 15 residues.

The chain employs TRBV4-3 and TRBJ2-2; D is ambiguous. This CDR3 comprises 14 residues. Trimming removed 0 bases at V and 6 bases at J, with 8 bases between. The germline V gene encodes CDR1 LGHNA and CDR2 YSLEER. CDR3 protein: CASSQDSTAGELFF. The DNA for the CDR3 is TGCGCCAGCAGCCAAGATTCGACCGCCGGGGAGCTGTTTTTT.

This clonotype has just a few counts. V gene TRBV6-2 or TRBV6-3 combines with J gene TRBJ2-4, with 10 bases matching TRBD2. The J segment lost 9 bases and the V segment lost 7 bases, leaving 9 bases of the junction unmatched. CDR1 is MNHEY and CDR2 is SVGEGT in the germline V gene. The CDR3 extends over 14 amino acids. CDR3 coding DNA: TGTGCCAGCATAAGCGGGGGGGCAGGGGGCATTCAGTACTTC. The encoded protein is CASISGGAGGIQYF.

This clonotype was picked up a small number of times. The genes are TRBV20-1 and TRBJ2-1; 10 bases agree with TRBD2. V shed 4 bases and J 4 bases; nucleotides not matched to a gene: 4. Germline CDR1 reads DFQATT; CDR2 reads SNEGSKA (reference sequence). The CDR3 sequence is 14 residues long. The CDR3, as DNA: TGCAGTGCTATGGGACTAGCGCTTTACAATGAGCAGTTCTTC. Protein: CSAMGLALYNEQFF.

CDR3 bases: TGTGCCAGCAGCCAAGATCAGGGTAACGAGCAGTACTTC. Translation: CASSQDQGNEQYF. The chain carries TRBV14 and TRBJ2-7; maybe TRBD1 (5 bases). V lost 0 bases to trimming and J lost 5 bases, with 8 bases between them. Germline V CDR1 and CDR2: SGHDN, FVKESK. The CDR3 spans 13 residues.